This T cell receptor (beta chain) was sequenced in a study of blood T cell repertoires in COVID-19. Study-level background: T cells, B-cell-depleted T cells, or PBMCs provided the cDNA or gDNA that served as material.

Trimming stripped 4 bases from V and 6 bases from J, with 16 bases between. Germline CDR1 and CDR2: MNHNS and SASEGT. This CDR3 contains 16 residues. Under the authors' procedure: Amplification of reference gene primers provided the estimated nucleated cell counts. Clones were read by immunoSEQ multiplex PCR, and TCRdb kept only the in-frame ones, dropping some. V and J calls and clone size are copied from that table; D and trimming were computed from the DNA. Of about 270,000 clones listed, roughly 89% are singletons. This TCR came from a man over 45 with acute or convalescent COVID-19. This chain joins TRBV6-1 and TRBJ1-6; TRBD1 might be the D (5 bases). The sample taken for sequencing was peripheral blood. CDR3 sequence reads: CASSARGTPGNSPLHF. The CDR3 DNA reads TGTGCCAGCAGTGCCCGGGGGACCCCGGGTAATTCACCCCTCCACTTT.